Sequencing of this T cell receptor beta chain was carried out in a study of blood T cell repertoires in COVID-19. In Seattle, patients joined the study during active infection and were tracked longitudinally. Per the study methods: Counts of nucleated cells, estimated from reference gene primer amplification, were obtained. The assay was immunoSEQ multiplex PCR, and TCRdb's table has in-frame clones only and misses some. V and J calls and clone size come straight from that table; D and trimming were deduced from the DNA. Found here are around 180,000 clones, approximately 86% of them singletons; the top ten hold around 6.9%. The clonotype originates from a man aged 80 or over with COVID-19, enrolled during active disease. The sample comprised peripheral blood.

The CDR3 nucleotides read TGTGCCAGCAGTTCGGACAGCTTAGATGGCTACACCTTC. This encodes CASSSDSLDGYTF. The V gene is TRBV5-5, the J gene TRBJ1-2; possible D gene TRBD1, 6 bases. Germline CDR1 reads SGHKS; CDR2 reads YYEKEE (reference sequence). Trimming took 5 bases from V and 6 from J, leaving 14 bases between them. The CDR3 extends over 13 amino acids.